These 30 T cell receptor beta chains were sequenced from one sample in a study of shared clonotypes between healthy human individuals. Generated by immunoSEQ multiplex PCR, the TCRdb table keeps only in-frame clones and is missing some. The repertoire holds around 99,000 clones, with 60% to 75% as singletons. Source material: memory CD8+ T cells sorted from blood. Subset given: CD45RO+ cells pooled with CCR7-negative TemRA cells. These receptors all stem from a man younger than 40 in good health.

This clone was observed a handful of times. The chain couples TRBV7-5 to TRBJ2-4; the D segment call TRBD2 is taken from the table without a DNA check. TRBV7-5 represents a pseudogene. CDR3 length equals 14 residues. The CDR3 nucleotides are TGTGCCAGCAGCCAGGGGCTGGGGGGGGACATTCAGTACTTC. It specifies CASSQGLGGDIQYF.

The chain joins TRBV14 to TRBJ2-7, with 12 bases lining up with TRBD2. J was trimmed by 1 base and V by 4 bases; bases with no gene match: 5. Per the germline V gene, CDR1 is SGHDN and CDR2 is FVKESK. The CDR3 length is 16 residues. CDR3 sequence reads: CASSLRLAGASYEQYF. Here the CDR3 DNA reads TGTGCCAGCAGCCTCAGACTAGCGGGAGCTTCCTACGAGCAGTACTTC.

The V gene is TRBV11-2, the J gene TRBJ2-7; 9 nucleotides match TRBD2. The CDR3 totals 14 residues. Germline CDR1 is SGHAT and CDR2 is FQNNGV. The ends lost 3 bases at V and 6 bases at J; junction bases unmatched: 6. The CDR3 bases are TGTGCCAGCAGCTTTGTTAGCGGGAGATCCGAGCAGTACTTC. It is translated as CASSFVSGRSEQYF.

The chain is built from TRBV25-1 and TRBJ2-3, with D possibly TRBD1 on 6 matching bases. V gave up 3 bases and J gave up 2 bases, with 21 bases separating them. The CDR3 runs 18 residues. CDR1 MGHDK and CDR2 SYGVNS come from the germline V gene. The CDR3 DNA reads TGTGCCAGCAGTGACCCAAACAGGGACCGCACCAACACAGATACGCAGTATTTT. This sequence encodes CASSDPNRDRTNTDTQYF. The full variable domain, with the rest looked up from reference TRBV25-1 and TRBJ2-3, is EADIYQTPRYLVIGTGKKITLECSQTMGHDKMYWYQQDPGMELHLIHYSYGVNSTEKGDLSSESTVSRIRTEHFPLTLESARPSHTSQYLCASSDPNRDRTNTDTQYFGPGTRLTVL.

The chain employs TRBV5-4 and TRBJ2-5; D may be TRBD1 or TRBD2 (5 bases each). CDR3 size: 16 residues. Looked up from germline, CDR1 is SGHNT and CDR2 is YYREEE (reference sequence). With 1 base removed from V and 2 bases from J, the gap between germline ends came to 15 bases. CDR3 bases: TGTGCCAGCAGCTTGTCCGTGGGGGTCGCACAAGAGACCCAGTACTTC. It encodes CASSLSVGVAQETQYF.

The CDR3 is CASSYSAGNMNTEAFF. Here the CDR3 DNA reads TGTGCCAGCAGTTACTCGGCAGGAAATATGAACACTGAAGCTTTCTTT. V usage is TRBV6-6 and J usage is TRBJ1-1; D uncertain. CDR1 MNHNY and CDR2 SVGAGI come from the germline V gene (reference sequence). The CDR3 has 16 amino acids. V was clipped by 0 bases and J by 0 bases, with 11 bases between them.

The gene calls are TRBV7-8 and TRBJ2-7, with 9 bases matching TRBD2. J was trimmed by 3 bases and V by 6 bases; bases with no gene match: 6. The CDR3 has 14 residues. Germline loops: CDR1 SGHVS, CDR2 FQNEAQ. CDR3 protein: CASRRGGGNYEQYF. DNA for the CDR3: TGTGCCAGCAGGCGGGGGGGCGGAAACTACGAGCAGTACTTC.

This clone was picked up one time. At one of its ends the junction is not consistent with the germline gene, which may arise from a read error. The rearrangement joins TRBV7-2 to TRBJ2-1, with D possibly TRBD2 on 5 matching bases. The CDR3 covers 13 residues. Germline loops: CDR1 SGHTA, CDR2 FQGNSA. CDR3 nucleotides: TGTGCCAGCAGCTCATTTGACTACGATGAGCAGTTCTTC. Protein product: CASSSFDYDEQFF. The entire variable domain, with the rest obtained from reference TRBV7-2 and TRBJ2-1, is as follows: GAGVSQSPSNKVTEKGKDVELRCDPISGHTALYWYRQSLGQGLEFLIYFQGNSAPDKSGLPSDRFSAERTGGSVSTLTIQRTQQEDSAVYLCASSSFDYDEQFFGPGTRLTVL.

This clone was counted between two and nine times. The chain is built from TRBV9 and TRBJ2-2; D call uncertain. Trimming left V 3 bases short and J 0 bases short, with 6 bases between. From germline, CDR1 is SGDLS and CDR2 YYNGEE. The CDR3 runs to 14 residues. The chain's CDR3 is CASSGKTNTGELFF. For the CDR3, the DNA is TGTGCCAGCAGCGGAAAAACGAACACCGGGGAGCTGTTTTTT.

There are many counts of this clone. The CDR3 DNA follows: TGCGCCAGCAGCACCGGACAGGGCACAGATACGCAGTATTTT. Protein product: CASSTGQGTDTQYF. V and J are TRBV5-1 and TRBJ2-3; 7 bases line up with TRBD1. The germline V gene encodes CDR1 SGHRS and CDR2 YFSETQ. There are 14 residues in the CDR3. With V trimmed by 4 bases and J by 1 base, 3 bases remained unmatched.

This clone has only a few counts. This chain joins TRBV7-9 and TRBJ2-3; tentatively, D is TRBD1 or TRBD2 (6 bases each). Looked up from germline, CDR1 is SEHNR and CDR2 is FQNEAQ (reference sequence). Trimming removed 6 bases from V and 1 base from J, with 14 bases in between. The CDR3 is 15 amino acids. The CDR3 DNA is TGTGCCAGCAGGGAACCGGGGGCCGGCACAGATACGCAGTATTTT. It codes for CASREPGAGTDTQYF.

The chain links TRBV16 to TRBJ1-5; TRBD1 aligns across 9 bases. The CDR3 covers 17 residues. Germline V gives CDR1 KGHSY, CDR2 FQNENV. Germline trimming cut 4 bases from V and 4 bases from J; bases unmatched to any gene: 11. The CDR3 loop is CASSPLRTGVGNQPQHF. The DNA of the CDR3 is TGTGCCAGCAGCCCGCTAAGGACAGGGGTCGGGAATCAGCCCCAGCATTTT.

Here the CDR3 reads CSAPVAGITETQYF. CDR3 in DNA: TGCAGCGCCCCCGTTGCGGGGATAACAGAGACCCAGTACTTC. The rearrangement links TRBV29-1 to TRBJ2-5, with a weak D call TRBD2 (6 bases). Between the trimmed V and J ends, which lost 7 bases and 4 bases, there was a span of 19 bases. This CDR3 is built from 14 residues. CDR1 and CDR2 (germline): SQVTM, ANQGSEA.

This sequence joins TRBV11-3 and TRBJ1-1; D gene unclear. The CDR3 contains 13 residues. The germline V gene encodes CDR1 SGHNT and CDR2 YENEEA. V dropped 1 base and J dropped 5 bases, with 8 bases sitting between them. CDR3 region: CASSLGQGTEAFF. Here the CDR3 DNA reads TGTGCCAGCAGCTTAGGTCAAGGGACTGAAGCTTTCTTT.

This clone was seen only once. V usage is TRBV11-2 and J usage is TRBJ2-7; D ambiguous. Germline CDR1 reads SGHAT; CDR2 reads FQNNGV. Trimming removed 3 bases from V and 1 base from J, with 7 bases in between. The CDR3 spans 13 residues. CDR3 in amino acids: CASSFVRSYEQYF. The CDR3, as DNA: TGTGCCAGCAGCTTCGTTCGTTCCTACGAGCAGTACTTC.

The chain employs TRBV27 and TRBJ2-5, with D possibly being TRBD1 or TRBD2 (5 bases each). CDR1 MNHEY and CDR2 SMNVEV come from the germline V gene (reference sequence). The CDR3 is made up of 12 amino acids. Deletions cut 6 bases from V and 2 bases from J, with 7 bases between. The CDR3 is CASRRGQETQYF. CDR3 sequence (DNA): TGTGCCAGCAGGAGGGGACAAGAGACCCAGTACTTC.

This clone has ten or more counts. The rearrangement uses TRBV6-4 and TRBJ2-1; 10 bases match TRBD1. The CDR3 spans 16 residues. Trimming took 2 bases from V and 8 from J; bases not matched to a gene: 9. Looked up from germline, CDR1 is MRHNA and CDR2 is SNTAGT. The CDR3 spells CASSDLPGQGRDEQFF. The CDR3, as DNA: TGTGCCAGCAGTGACCTCCCGGGACAGGGGAGGGATGAGCAGTTCTTC.

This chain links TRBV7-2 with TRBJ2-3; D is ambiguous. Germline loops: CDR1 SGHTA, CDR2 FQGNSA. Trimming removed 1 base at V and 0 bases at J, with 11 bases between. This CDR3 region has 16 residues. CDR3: CASSLELAMSTDTQYF. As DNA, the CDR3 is TGTGCCAGCAGCTTAGAATTGGCGATGAGCACAGATACGCAGTATTTT.

The CDR3 DNA follows: TGTGCCAGCAGCCGACAGACCGGTGGTGAAGCTTTCTTT. Its translation is CASSRQTGGEAFF. The V and J genes are TRBV6-4 and TRBJ1-1; weak D call: TRBD1 (5 bases). Germline V CDR1 and CDR2: MRHNA, SNTAGT. V was pared by 6 bases and J by 7 bases, with 15 bases between. CDR3 length equals 13 residues.

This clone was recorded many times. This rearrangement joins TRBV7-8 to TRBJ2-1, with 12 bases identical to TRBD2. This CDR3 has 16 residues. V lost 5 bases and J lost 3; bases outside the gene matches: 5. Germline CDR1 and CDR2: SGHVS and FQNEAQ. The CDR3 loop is CASSDLAGGLYNEQFF. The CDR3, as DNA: TGTGCCAGCAGCGACCTAGCGGGAGGGCTCTACAATGAGCAGTTCTTC.

The CDR3 loop is CASSPHSGGSGYTF. CDR3 in DNA: TGTGCCAGCAGTCCCCACTCGGGGGGCTCTGGCTACACCTTC. This chain joins TRBV27 and TRBJ1-2, with D possibly matching TRBD1 (6 bases). The germline V and J ends were trimmed by 5 bases and 7 bases, with 17 bases remaining between them. Germline-derived CDR1 and CDR2 are MNHEY and SMNVEV (reference sequence). The CDR3 consists of 14 residues.

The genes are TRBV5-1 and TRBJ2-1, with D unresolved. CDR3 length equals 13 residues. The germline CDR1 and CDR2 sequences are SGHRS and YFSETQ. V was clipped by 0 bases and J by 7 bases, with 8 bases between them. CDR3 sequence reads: CASSLVGPNEQFF. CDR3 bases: TGCGCCAGCAGCTTGGTGGGTCCGAATGAGCAGTTCTTC.

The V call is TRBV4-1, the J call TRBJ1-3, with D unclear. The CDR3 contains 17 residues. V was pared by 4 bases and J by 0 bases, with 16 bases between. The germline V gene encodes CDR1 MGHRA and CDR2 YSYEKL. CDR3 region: CASSRPGRELSGNTIYF. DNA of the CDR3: TGCGCCAGCAGCCGTCCCGGGCGGGAACTCTCTGGAAACACCATATATTTT.

CDR3 sequence: CASSPPNRRDYNEQFF. The CDR3, as DNA: TGTGCCAGCTCACCCCCTAACAGGAGAGATTACAATGAGCAGTTCTTC. This chain connects TRBV18 to TRBJ2-1; D possibly corresponds to TRBD1 (5 bases). The V and J ends lost 3 bases and 4 bases respectively, with 16 bases between them. Germline loops: CDR1 KGHSH, CDR2 LQKENI. The CDR3 sequence is 16 residues long. Looking up the rest from reference TRBV18 and TRBJ2-1 gives the full variable domain: NAGVMQNPRHLVRRRGQEARLRCSPMKGHSHVYWYRQLPEEGLKFMVYLQKENIIDESGMPKERFSAEFPKEGPSILRIQQVVRGDSAAYFCASSPPNRRDYNEQFFGPGTRLTVL.

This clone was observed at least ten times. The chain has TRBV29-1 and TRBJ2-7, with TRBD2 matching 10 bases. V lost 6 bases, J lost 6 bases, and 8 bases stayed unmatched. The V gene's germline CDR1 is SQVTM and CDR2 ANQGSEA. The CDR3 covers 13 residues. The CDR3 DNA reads TGCAGCGTGAATAGCGGGAGGTTAGGCGAGCAGTACTTC. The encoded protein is CSVNSGRLGEQYF.

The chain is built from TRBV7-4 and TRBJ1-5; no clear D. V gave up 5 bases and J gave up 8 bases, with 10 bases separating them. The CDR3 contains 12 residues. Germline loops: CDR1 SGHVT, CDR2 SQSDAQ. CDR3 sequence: CASSKLRKPQHF. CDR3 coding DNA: TGTGCCAGCAGCAAGCTAAGGAAGCCCCAGCATTTT.

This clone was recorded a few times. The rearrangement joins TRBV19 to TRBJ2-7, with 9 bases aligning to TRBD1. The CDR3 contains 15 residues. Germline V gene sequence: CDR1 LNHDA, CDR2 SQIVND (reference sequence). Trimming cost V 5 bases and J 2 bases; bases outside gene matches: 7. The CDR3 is CASSQTTGGPYEQYF. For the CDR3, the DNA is TGTGCCAGTAGTCAAACGACAGGGGGGCCCTACGAGCAGTACTTC.

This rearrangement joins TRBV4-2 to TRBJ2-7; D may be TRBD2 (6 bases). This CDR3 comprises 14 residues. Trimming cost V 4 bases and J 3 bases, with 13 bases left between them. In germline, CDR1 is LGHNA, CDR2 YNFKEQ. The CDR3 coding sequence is TGTGCCAGCAGCCGCGGACTAAGTGGCTACGAGCAGTACTTC. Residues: CASSRGLSGYEQYF.

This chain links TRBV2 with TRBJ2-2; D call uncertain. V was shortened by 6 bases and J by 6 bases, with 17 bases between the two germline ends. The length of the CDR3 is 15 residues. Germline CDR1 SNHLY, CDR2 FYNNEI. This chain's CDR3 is CASSVGSGGPGELFF. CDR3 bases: TGTGCCAGCAGCGTTGGATCTGGCGGCCCCGGGGAGCTGTTTTTT.

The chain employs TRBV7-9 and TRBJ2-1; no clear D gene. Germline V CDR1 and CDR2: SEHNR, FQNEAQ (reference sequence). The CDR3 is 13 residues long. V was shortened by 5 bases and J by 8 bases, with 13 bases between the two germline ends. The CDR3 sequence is CASSRFLGDEQFF. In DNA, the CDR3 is TGTGCCAGCAGCCGCTTCTTAGGTGATGAGCAGTTCTTC.